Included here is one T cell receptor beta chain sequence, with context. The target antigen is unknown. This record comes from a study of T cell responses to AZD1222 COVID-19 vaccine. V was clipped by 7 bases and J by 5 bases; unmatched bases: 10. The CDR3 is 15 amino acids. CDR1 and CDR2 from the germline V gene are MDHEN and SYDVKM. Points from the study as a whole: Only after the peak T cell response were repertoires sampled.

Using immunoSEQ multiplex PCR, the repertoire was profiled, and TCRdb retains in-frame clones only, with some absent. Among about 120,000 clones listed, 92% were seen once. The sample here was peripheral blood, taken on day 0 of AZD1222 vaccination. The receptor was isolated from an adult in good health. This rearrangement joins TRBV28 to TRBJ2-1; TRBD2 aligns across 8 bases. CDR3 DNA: TGTGCCAGCAACCAAATAGCGGGACCGAACAATGAGCAGTTCTTC. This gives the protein CASNQIAGPNNEQFF.